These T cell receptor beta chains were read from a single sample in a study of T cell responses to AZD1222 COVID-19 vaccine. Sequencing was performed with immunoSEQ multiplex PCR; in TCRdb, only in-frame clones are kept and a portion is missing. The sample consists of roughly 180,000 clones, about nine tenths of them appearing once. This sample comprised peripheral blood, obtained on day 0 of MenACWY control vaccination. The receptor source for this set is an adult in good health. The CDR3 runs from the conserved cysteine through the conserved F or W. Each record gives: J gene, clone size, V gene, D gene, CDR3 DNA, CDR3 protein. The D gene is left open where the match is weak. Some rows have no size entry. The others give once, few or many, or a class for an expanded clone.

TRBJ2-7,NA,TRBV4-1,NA,TGCGCCAGCAGCCCGACGGAAGCCCGCGCCTACGAGCAGTACTTC,CASSPTEARAYEQYF
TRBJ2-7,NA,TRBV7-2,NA,TGTGCCAGCAGCTTACCCCTCGGGCTCGGGACGGACCTGGGGGTCGAGCAGTACTTC,CASSLPLGLGTDLGVEQYF
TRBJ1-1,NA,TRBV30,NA,TGTGCCTGGACCCGAACAGATTTGAACACTGAAGCTTTCTTT,CAWTRTDLNTEAFF
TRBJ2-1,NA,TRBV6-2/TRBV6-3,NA,TGTGCCAGCAGCCTCCTAGCGAATGAGCAGTTCTTC,CASSLLANEQFF
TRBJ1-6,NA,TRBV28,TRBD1,TGTGCCAGCAGGGAGACAGGGCTTTGGGATTCACCCCTCCACTTT,CASRETGLWDSPLHF
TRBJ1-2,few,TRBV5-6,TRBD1,TGTGCCAGCAGCCGGAGGACAGGGTCAAACTATGGCTACACCTTC,CASSRRTGSNYGYTF
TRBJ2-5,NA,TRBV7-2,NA,TGTGCCAGCAGCTTGGGTGGGGGCCCCCAAGAGACCCAGTACTTC,CASSLGGGPQETQYF
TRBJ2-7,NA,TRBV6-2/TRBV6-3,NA,TGTGCCAGCAGTTACTGGGAGGGGGCATACGAGCAGTACTTC,CASSYWEGAYEQYF
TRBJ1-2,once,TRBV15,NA,TGTGCCACCAGCAGAGATGGGGGGTTGAACTATGGCTACACCTTC,CATSRDGGLNYGYTF
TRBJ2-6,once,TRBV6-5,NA,TGTGCCAGCAGTTATACAGACGCTGGGGCCAACGTCCTGACTTTC,CASSYTDAGANVLTF
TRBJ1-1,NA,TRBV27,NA,TGTGCCAGCAGGCCGAACACTGAAGCTTTCTTT,CASRPNTEAFF
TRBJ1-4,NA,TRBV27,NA,TGTGCCAGCAGTCCCGACAGTCTTGTTAATGAAAAACTGTTTTTT,CASSPDSLVNEKLFF
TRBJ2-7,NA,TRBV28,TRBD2,TGTGCCAGCAGTCCACTAGCGGGAGGGAACTACGAGCAGTACTTC,CASSPLAGGNYEQYF
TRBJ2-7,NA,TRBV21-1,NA,TGTGCCAGCAGCAGTCGACAGGGGAGCTACGAGCAGTACTTC,CASSSRQGSYEQYF
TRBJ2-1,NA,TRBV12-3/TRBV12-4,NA,TGTGCCAGCAGTTTCCTGGACAATGAGCAGTTCTTC,CASSFLDNEQFF